The 20 T cell receptor beta chains reported below all come from one sample, sequenced in a study of identical twins. A single record per CDR3 protein comes from TCRdb applying MiXCR to the 5' RACE reads. The table has about 520,000 distinct CDR3 sequences, under 25% seen once. This same sample was also part of a study on T cells expressing NK-cell markers.

The sample taken for sequencing was CD4+ T cells sorted from blood. The receptors derive from a young woman in good health.

V and J are TRBV5-1 and TRBJ2-5, with TRBD2 matching 7 bases. The CDR3 has 14 amino acids. CDR1 SGHRS and CDR2 YFSETQ come from the germline V gene. The V segment lost 6 bases and the J segment 3 bases; nucleotides outside the gene matches: 8. Here the CDR3 reads CASTSGEVEETQYF. The CDR3 DNA is TGCGCCAGCACCAGCGGGGAGGTCGAAGAGACCCAGTACTTC.

This clonotype was observed at least ten times. J is TRBJ2-2 and V is TRBV7-6; a weak D match, TRBD1 (6 bases). V gave up 5 bases and J gave up 6 bases, with 7 bases separating them. The CDR3 extends over 12 amino acids. Germline-derived CDR1 and CDR2 are SGHVS and FNYEAQ. The CDR3, as DNA: TGTGCCAGCAGCCCAGGGGCCGGGGAGCTGTTTTTT. Amino acids: CASSPGAGELFF.

This rearrangement joins TRBV7-9 to TRBJ2-3; the match to TRBD2 covers 13 bases. The junction had 13 bases not matched to a gene; V was cut back by 4 bases and J by 12 bases. The CDR3 runs 16 residues. From germline, CDR1 is SEHNR and CDR2 FQNEAQ (reference sequence). The CDR3 sequence is CASSSRLAGGLGGQYF. The DNA for the CDR3 is TGTGCCAGCAGCTCACGACTAGCGGGGGGCCTCGGAGGACAGTATTTT. The whole variable domain, filled in from reference TRBV7-9 and TRBJ2-3, reads DTGVSQNPRHKITKRGQNVTFRCDPISEHNRLYWYRQTLGQGPEFLTYFQNEAQLEKSRLLSDRFSAERPKGSFSTLEIQRTEQGDSAMYLCASSSRLAGGLGGQYFGPGTRLTVL.

This clonotype was counted a few times. The chain joins TRBV12-3 or TRBV12-4 to TRBJ1-2; D is unresolved. The CDR3 is 13 amino acids. V lost 4 bases and J 2 bases, leaving 8 bases between the germline ends. CDR3 DNA: TGTGCCAGCAGTTACGAGATAAACTATGGCTACACCTTC. Residues: CASSYEINYGYTF.

This clonotype was counted only a few times. The genes are TRBV2 and TRBJ1-1; D not certain. This CDR3 is 13 amino acids long. The V end was cut by 3 bases, the J end by 4 bases, with 9 bases between. Germline CDR1 is SNHLY and CDR2 is FYNNEI. The CDR3 reads CASSDRGSTEAFF. The CDR3 DNA reads as TGTGCCAGCAGTGATCGGGGTAGCACTGAAGCTTTCTTT.

This sequence joins TRBV2 and TRBJ1-5; D is uncertain. Germline lookup yields CDR1 SNHLY and CDR2 FYNNEI. CDR3 length: 14 residues. V was pared by 7 bases and J by 3 bases, with 13 bases between. The CDR3 is CASTGMGTNQPQHF. In nucleotides, the CDR3 is TGTGCCAGCACGGGGATGGGTACCAATCAGCCCCAGCATTTT.

This clonotype came up a few times. The chain recombines TRBV29-1 with TRBJ1-1; D is perhaps TRBD1 (5 bases). Deletions cut 1 base from V and 4 bases from J, with 13 bases between. The V gene's germline CDR1 is SQVTM and CDR2 ANQGSEA. This CDR3 spans 14 amino acids. CDR3 DNA sequence: TGCAGCGTTGAAGCGGGGGGGGTAGGCACTGAAGCTTTCTTT. Translating it yields CSVEAGGVGTEAFF.

Ten or more counts support this clonotype. This rearrangement joins TRBV5-5 to TRBJ2-7, with D perhaps matching TRBD1 (6 bases). Germline V gene lookup returns CDR1 SGHKS and CDR2 YYEKEE (reference sequence). V lost 5 bases, J lost 3 bases, and 12 bases lay in between. The CDR3 is made up of 13 amino acids. In DNA, the CDR3 is TGTGCCAGCAGTCATGCGGACAGCTACGAGCAGTACTTC. This codes for CASSHADSYEQYF. The full variable domain, completed using reference TRBV5-5 and TRBJ2-7, is DAGVTQSPTHLIKTRGQQVTLRCSPISGHKSVSWYQQVLGQGPQFIFQYYEKEERGRGNFPDRFSARQFPNYSSELNVNALLLGDSALYLCASSHADSYEQYFGPGTRLTVT.

This clonotype was detected only a few times. The V call is TRBV27, the J call TRBJ2-3; no reliable D call. V gave up 6 bases and J gave up 1 base, with 17 bases separating them. Germline V gives CDR1 MNHEY, CDR2 SMNVEV (reference sequence). This CDR3 has 16 residues. DNA for the CDR3: TGTGCCAGCAGCCCCGACCGAGTTAGGGGCACAGATACGCAGTATTTT. Its translation is CASSPDRVRGTDTQYF.

The rearrangement links TRBV11-2 to TRBJ2-7, with D possibly called TRBD1 or TRBD2 (5 bases each). The CDR3 contains 15 residues. Germline-derived CDR1 and CDR2 are SGHAT and FQNNGV. V shed 3 bases and J shed 6 bases, with 18 bases lying between them. CDR3 amino acids: CASSFLQGSLAEQYF. The CDR3 bases are TGTGCCAGCAGCTTCCTTCAGGGTTCTCTAGCCGAGCAGTACTTC.

The chain uses TRBV4-3 and TRBJ2-7; 12 bases are a match to TRBD2. There are 17 residues in the CDR3. V shed 1 base and J 0 bases; nucleotides not matched to a gene: 4. Germline V gene data show CDR1 as LGHNA and CDR2 as YSLEER. CDR3 sequence (DNA): TGCGCCAGCAGCCAAGGGACTAGCGGGGCCTACTCCTACGAGCAGTACTTC. Amino acids: CASSQGTSGAYSYEQYF.

This clonotype was detected ten times or more. V is TRBV6-5 and J is TRBJ2-3; D remains ambiguous. The CDR3 has 16 amino acids. V lost 0 bases, J lost 2 bases, and 12 bases lay in between. Germline V gives CDR1 MNHEY, CDR2 SVGAGI. For the CDR3, the DNA is TGTGCCAGCAGTTACTCGACGCGCGGAAACACAGATACGCAGTATTTT. Protein product: CASSYSTRGNTDTQYF.

This clonotype appeared a few times. The chain is built from TRBV20-1 and TRBJ2-7; TRBD1 matches at 7 bases. CDR3 length: 14 amino acids. V shed 8 bases, J shed 1 base, and the junction held 11 bases outside the gene matches. Germline CDR1 DFQATT, CDR2 SNEGSKA (reference sequence). The CDR3 region is CSTTARDRSYEQYF. The DNA for the CDR3 is TGCAGTACCACAGCCCGGGACAGATCCTACGAGCAGTACTTC.

The V and J genes are TRBV20-1 and TRBJ1-2, with TRBD1 identical over 7 bases. Germline CDR1 DFQATT, CDR2 SNEGSKA (reference sequence). Trimming removed 5 bases from V and 6 bases from J; junction bases left unmatched: 15. CDR3 length: 15 amino acids. CDR3 coding DNA: TGCAGTGCTCCGTTACCCGGGACAGAGTCAAATGGCTACACCTTC. It is translated as CSAPLPGTESNGYTF.

This clonotype has a handful of counts. The V gene is TRBV12-3 or TRBV12-4, the J gene TRBJ2-7; TRBD2 aligns across 9 bases. The trim removed 3 bases at V and 7 bases at J, leaving 16 bases unmatched. The length of the CDR3 is 17 residues. The CDR3 DNA reads TGTGCCAGCAGTTTTTCCCACCATAGCGGGAGAAACCATGAGCAGTACTTC. Translation: CASSFSHHSGRNHEQYF.

This clonotype was seen more than once but under ten times. The chain links TRBV6-2 or TRBV6-3 to TRBJ2-1; 11 bases agree with TRBD2. Germline-derived CDR1 and CDR2 are MNHEY and SVGEGT. The junction had 8 bases not matched to a gene; V was cut back by 6 bases and J by 10 bases. This CDR3 has 14 amino acids. The CDR3 sequence is CASRLAGGRPEQFF. The CDR3 bases are TGTGCCAGCAGGTTAGCGGGGGGGAGGCCGGAGCAGTTCTTC.

This chain uses TRBV2 with TRBJ1-6, with D possibly being TRBD1 (5 bases). V was shortened by 10 bases and J by 7 bases, with 17 bases between the two germline ends. The CDR3 is made up of 14 amino acids. Germline V lookup: CDR1 SNHLY, CDR2 FYNNEI. The CDR3 reads CATLRDGKNSPLHF. The CDR3 coding sequence is TGTGCCACCCTTCGGGACGGAAAGAATTCACCCCTCCACTTT.

V usage is TRBV4-3 and J usage is TRBJ2-2; D is unclear. CDR3 length: 16 residues. Germline lookup yields CDR1 LGHNA and CDR2 YSLEER. Trimming removed 1 base at V and 8 bases at J, with 17 bases between. The CDR3 coding sequence is TGCGCCAGCAGCCAAGCCCCAGACCCTACCACGGGGGAGCTGTTTTTT. It encodes CASSQAPDPTTGELFF.

The V call is TRBV19, the J call TRBJ2-1, with D perhaps TRBD2 (6 bases). CDR1 and CDR2 (germline): LNHDA, SQIVND (reference sequence). V was shortened by 5 bases and J by 4 bases, with 15 bases between the two germline ends. The CDR3 has 15 amino acids. CDR3: CASSSEGTSYNEQFF. DNA of the CDR3: TGTGCCAGTAGTTCGGAGGGGACGAGTTACAATGAGCAGTTCTTC. The complete variable domain, with remaining parts taken from reference TRBV19 and TRBJ2-1, reads DGGITQSPKYLFRKEGQNVTLSCEQNLNHDAMYWYRQDPGQGLRLIYYSQIVNDFQKGDIAEGYSVSREKKESFPLTVTSAQKNPTAFYLCASSSEGTSYNEQFFGPGTRLTVL.

This clonotype was picked up many times. V and J are TRBV30 and TRBJ1-5; D remains unclear. The CDR3 loop spans 13 amino acids. Germline assignment: CDR1 GTSNPN and CDR2 SVGIG (reference sequence). Trimming cost V 2 bases and J 1 base, with 6 bases left between them. CDR3: CAWSRQSNQPQHF. CDR3 DNA: TGTGCCTGGAGTCGTCAGAGCAATCAGCCCCAGCATTTT.